The clone carrying this TCR beta chain was counted only a few times. From the 5' RACE reads, TCRdb called clonotypes with MiXCR, one entry per CDR3 protein. The sample shows around 34,000 distinct CDR3 sequences, approximately 30% of them seen only once. The sorted Tregs were CD4+CD25+CD127-/low cells. Trimming cost V 2 bases and J 2 bases, with 8 bases left between them. Germline V CDR1 and CDR2: MNHEY, SVGAGI. The CDR3 contains 14 residues. The sample taken for sequencing was tumor-infiltrating Tregs sorted from the breast tumor. This chain links TRBV6-5 with TRBJ2-3, with D tentatively TRBD2 (6 bases). This TCR derives from a female donor with breast cancer. The CDR3 loop reads CASSYGTYTDTQYF. In nucleotides, the CDR3 is TGTGCCAGCAGTTACGGGACTTACACAGATACGCAGTATTTT.